These 10 T cell receptor beta chains were sequenced from one sample in a study of cytomegalovirus exposure and HLA in healthy donors. PCR primers comprised 60 Vbeta and 13 Jbeta primers. Here immunoSEQ multiplex PCR was the method, and the copy in TCRdb shows in-frame clones only, minus some. Among about 130,000 clones listed, approximately 10% were seen once. Sequences were obtained from PBMCs. The receptors derive from a woman younger than 35 in good health and CMV-seropositive.

The chain employs TRBV7-8 and TRBJ1-1; 7 bases agree with TRBD1. This CDR3 comprises 14 residues. Germline CDR1 SGHVS, CDR2 FQNEAQ. V was clipped by 4 bases and J by 4 bases; unmatched bases: 6. DNA for the CDR3: TGTGCCAGCAGCTCGGACAGGTCTGGCACTGAAGCTTTCTTT. The encoded protein is CASSSDRSGTEAFF.

The genes are TRBV9 and TRBJ2-1; D unclear. V lost 4 bases and J lost 8, with 13 bases in between. This CDR3 comprises 13 residues. The germline V gene encodes CDR1 SGDLS and CDR2 YYNGEE. The CDR3 nucleotides are TGTGCCAGCAGCCCTACCCCGGCGGATGAGCAGTTCTTC. Amino acid sequence: CASSPTPADEQFF.

This clone was observed a handful of times. For the CDR3, the DNA is TGCGCCAGCAGCTTGTTCCTACTAGCGGGAGCCAACAATGAGCAGTTCTTC. This translates into CASSLFLLAGANNEQFF. The chain is built from TRBV5-1 and TRBJ2-1; TRBD2 agrees at 11 bases. After removal of 1 base from V and 5 bases from J, the junction contained 8 bases not matched to a gene. This CDR3 is 17 amino acids long. CDR1 and CDR2 from the germline V gene are SGHRS and YFSETQ. Full variable domain (outside the CDR3, taken from reference TRBV5-1 and TRBJ2-1): KAGVTQTPRYLIKTRGQQVTLSCSPISGHRSVSWYQQTPGQGLQFLFEYFSETQRNKGNFPGRFSGRQFSNSRSEMNVSTLELGDSALYLCASSLFLLAGANNEQFFGPGTRLTVL.

This clone has more than one count but fewer than ten. V and J are TRBV9 and TRBJ2-1; 11 positions match TRBD2. The CDR3 runs 13 residues. Germline assignment: CDR1 SGDLS and CDR2 YYNGEE. V lost 3 bases and J lost 8; bases outside the gene matches: 1. CDR3: CASSELAGDEQFF. The CDR3 DNA follows: TGTGCCAGCAGCGAACTAGCGGGAGATGAGCAGTTCTTC.

The chain carries TRBV5-6 and TRBJ1-2; 8 nucleotides align to TRBD1. Unmatched junction bases numbered 8, after V lost 5 bases and J lost 8 bases. The length of the CDR3 is 13 residues. Germline V lookup: CDR1 SGHDT, CDR2 YYEEEE. CDR3 region: CASRAQGAKGYTF. As DNA, the CDR3 is TGTGCCAGCAGGGCCCAGGGGGCGAAAGGCTACACCTTC.

Only a few counts were recorded for this clone. The rearrangement joins TRBV5-1 to TRBJ2-1; perhaps TRBD1 as D (6 bases). Germline V gene data show CDR1 as SGHRS and CDR2 as YFSETQ. Trimming shortened V by 4 bases and J by 8 bases, and 16 bases separated the two germline ends. The CDR3 loop spans 14 amino acids. DNA for the CDR3: TGCGCCAGCAGCACACAGGGCCCTAGGGATGAGCAGTTCTTC. Translated: CASSTQGPRDEQFF.

This clone has more than one count but fewer than ten. The chain uses TRBV13 and TRBJ2-4, with D uncertain. This CDR3 comprises 14 residues. The germline V gene has CDR1 PRHDT and CDR2 FYEKMQ (reference sequence). The V gene lost 5 bases and the J gene lost 7 bases, with 15 bases spanning the gap. The CDR3 DNA follows: TGTGCCAGCAGCCCTAGATCTATGGCGAACATTCAGTACTTC. Its translation: CASSPRSMANIQYF.

The chain employs TRBV29-1 and TRBJ1-1; tentatively, D is TRBD1 (5 bases). Trimming removed 6 bases from V and 7 bases from J, with 9 bases in between. CDR1 is SQVTM, CDR2 ANQGSEA, per germline. This CDR3 has 10 residues. CDR3 bases: TGCAGCGTCTCAAGGGGTGAAGCTTTCTTT. Residues: CSVSRGEAFF.

This chain connects TRBV6-5 to TRBJ2-7; D is possibly TRBD1 (7 bases). Germline CDR1 is MNHEY and CDR2 is SVGAGI. V was shortened by 2 bases and J by 7 bases, with 15 bases between the two germline ends. The length of the CDR3 is 14 residues. CDR3 residues: CASSYLGGAGEQYF. The CDR3 DNA follows: TGTGCCAGCAGTTACCTAGGGGGCGCGGGGGAGCAGTACTTC.

V usage is TRBV19 and J usage is TRBJ2-2; D might be TRBD1 (5 bases). Germline V gene lookup returns CDR1 LNHDA and CDR2 SQIVND (reference sequence). The CDR3 is made up of 15 amino acids. The germline V and J ends were trimmed by 7 bases and 4 bases, with 16 bases remaining between them. In DNA form, the CDR3 reads TGTGCCAGTACCTTTTCCCGGACACTCACCGGGGAGCTGTTTTTT. Protein sequence: CASTFSRTLTGELFF.